This T cell receptor (beta chain) was found in a study of CD4+ T cells in melanoma. Repertoires were generated with immunoSEQ multiplex PCR, while TCRdb's copy carries only in-frame clones and drops some. The table includes about 120,000 clones, approximately 90% detected once. This CDR3 comprises 12 residues. Germline V gene lookup returns CDR1 SNHLY and CDR2 FYNNEI. Between the trimmed V and J ends, which lost 7 bases and 1 base, there was a span of 7 bases. The chain uses TRBV2 and TRBJ2-5; D gene ambiguous. The sequence was obtained from a human donor with melanoma. Sequences were obtained from peripheral blood. This chain's CDR3 is CASTELQETQYF. The CDR3, as DNA: TGTGCCAGCACGGAACTCCAAGAGACCCAGTACTTC.